This T cell receptor beta chain was identified during a study of blood T cell repertoires in COVID-19. Overall study context: Whether acute or convalescent, the COVID-19 samples came from the United States, Italy and Spain.

Regarding this clone: The same CDR3 arises from other DNA sequences in this sample as well.

This CDR3 has 15 amino acids. CDR1 and CDR2 from the germline V gene are SGHRS and YFSETQ. Unmatched junction bases numbered 5, after V lost 0 bases and J lost 5 bases. Participants were aged roughly 18 to 100 years from about two dozen US areas. Participants' reported clinical history set cohort assignment. Per the authors' pipeline: Quantification of nucleated cells was approximated via reference gene primer amplification. The protocol was immunoSEQ multiplex PCR, while the TCRdb copy is restricted to in-frame clones and leaves out a portion. D and trimming were read from the DNA, whereas the V and J calls and clone size are those reported in that table. The sample consists of 150,000 to 200,000 clones, about 79% of them appearing once.

This TCR came from a man aged 50-59 years who had recovered from COVID-19. The sample comprised PBMCs or T cells enriched from blood (not recorded which). V and J are TRBV5-1 and TRBJ1-5, with 7 bases aligning to TRBD1. The chain's CDR3 is CASSLGGQGDQPQHF. In nucleotides, the CDR3 is TGCGCCAGCAGCTTGGGAGGCCAGGGGGATCAGCCCCAGCATTTT. Full variable domain (remainder filled in from reference TRBV5-1 and TRBJ1-5): KAGVTQTPRYLIKTRGQQVTLSCSPISGHRSVSWYQQTPGQGLQFLFEYFSETQRNKGNFPGRFSGRQFSNSRSEMNVSTLELGDSALYLCASSLGGQGDQPQHFGDGTRLSIL.